The entry below describes one T cell receptor beta chain. What this receptor recognizes is not known. Base qualities are missing; no much larger clone stands one base away. Each collaborating institution followed its own protocols to collect whole blood in K2EDTA tubes. For TCRbeta analysis, collaborators shipped samples as frozen whole blood, isolated PBMCs, or DNA extracted from either of those sample types. The cysteine opens and the phenylalanine closes a CDR3 of 15 amino acids. Just the 45-base CDR3 DNA is kept, in frame starting at base 1. The germline V gene specifies SGHAT as CDR1 and FQNNGV as CDR2. Trimming at the junction amounts to 2 bases on V and 6 bases on J, and the germline ends lie 16 bases apart. This record belongs to a study of blood T cell repertoires in COVID-19 (dated by TCRdb to 2018 to 2021). Looking at the study overall: Samples from collaborators originated in the United States, Italy and Spain and spanned both the acute and convalescent phases of COVID-19. Subjects who had been exposed to COVID-19, were actively infected with it, or had recovered from it provided the deeply sampled blood TCRbeta repertoires that made up the dataset. The samples were drawn from two sources: the first 160 participants of the ongoing ImmuneRACE study, and 1,254 subjects contributed by 6 global collaborators. The repertoires were made available in a free public database intended to serve as a resource for research on the immune response to SARS-CoV-2. Where available, HLA class I and class II types were taken from metadata supplied by the sample provider and were not determined by assay-based typing. A de-identified subject ID, COVID-19 status, age in years and sex were almost always included in the sample metadata. The prospective study material was composed of cDNA or gDNA derived from T cells, B-cell-depleted T cells, or PBMCs.

The research as a whole found: Clinical and demographic metadata were provided uncurated, with the amount varying by source and participant.

TCRbeta CDR3 regions were amplified from genomic DNA using the immunoSEQ Assay, a bias-controlled multiplex PCR. As for the original processing: Within the assay, amplification of reference gene primers was used to estimate how many nucleated cells each sample contained. Sequence reads were collapsed and filtered to measure the absolute abundance of every unique TCRbeta CDR3 rearrangement. For each sample, productive Simpson clonality was calculated by taking the square root of Simpson's diversity index across productive rearrangements. Drawn from immuneACCESS, this table holds only the in-frame rearrangements with V and J called that TCRdb kept. Clones are partly lost; checked studies trace under half to an unresolved V gene and leave the rest unexplained. V, J and clone size were drawn from that table, and D and trimming were deduced from the DNA. The sample yields 94,000 or so clones; roughly 88% were counted once. About 7.6% of the sample rests with the top ten.

This TCR was recovered from a woman aged 70-85 years with acute or convalescent COVID-19. The source material was peripheral blood. This chain joins TRBV11-2 to TRBJ2-5, and perhaps TRBD1 as D gene, on 6 matching bases. The CDR3 protein is CASSLWTVGRQTQYF. The bases are TGTGCCAGCAGCTTATGGACAGTAGGGCGACAGACCCAGTACTTC.